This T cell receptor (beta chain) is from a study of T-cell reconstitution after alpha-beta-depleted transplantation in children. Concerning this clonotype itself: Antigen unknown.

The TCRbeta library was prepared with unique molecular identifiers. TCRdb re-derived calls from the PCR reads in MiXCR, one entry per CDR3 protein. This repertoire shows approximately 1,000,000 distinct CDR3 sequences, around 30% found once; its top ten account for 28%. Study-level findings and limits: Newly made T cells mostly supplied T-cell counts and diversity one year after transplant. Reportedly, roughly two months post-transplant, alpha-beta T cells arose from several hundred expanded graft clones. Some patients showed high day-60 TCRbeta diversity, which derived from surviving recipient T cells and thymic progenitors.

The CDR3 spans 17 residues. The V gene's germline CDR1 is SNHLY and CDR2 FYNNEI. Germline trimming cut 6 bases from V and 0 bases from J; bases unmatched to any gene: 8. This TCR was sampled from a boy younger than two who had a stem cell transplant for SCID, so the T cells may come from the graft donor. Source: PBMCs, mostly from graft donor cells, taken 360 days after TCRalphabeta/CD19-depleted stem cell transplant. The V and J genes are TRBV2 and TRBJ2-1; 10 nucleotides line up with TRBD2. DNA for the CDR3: TGTGCCAGCAGCGGTACTAGCGGGGAGCCCTCCTACAATGAGCAGTTCTTC. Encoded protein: CASSGTSGEPSYNEQFF. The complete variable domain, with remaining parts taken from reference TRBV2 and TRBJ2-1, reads EPEVTQTPSHQVTQMGQEVILRCVPISNHLYFYWYRQILGQKVEFLVSFYNNEISEKSEIFDDQFSVERPDGSNFTLKIRSTKLEDSAMYFCASSGTSGEPSYNEQFFGPGTRLTVL.